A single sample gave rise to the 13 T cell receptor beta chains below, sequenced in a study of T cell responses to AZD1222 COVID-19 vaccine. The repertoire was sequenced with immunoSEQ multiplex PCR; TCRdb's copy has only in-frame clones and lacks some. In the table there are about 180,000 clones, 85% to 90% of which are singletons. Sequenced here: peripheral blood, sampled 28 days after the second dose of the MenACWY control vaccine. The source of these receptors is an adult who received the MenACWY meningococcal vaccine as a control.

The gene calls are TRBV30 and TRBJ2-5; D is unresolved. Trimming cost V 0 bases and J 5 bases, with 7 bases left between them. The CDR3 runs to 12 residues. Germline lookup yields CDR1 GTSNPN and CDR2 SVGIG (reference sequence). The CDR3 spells CAWSVLRETQYF. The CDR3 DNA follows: TGTGCCTGGAGTGTACTTAGGGAGACCCAGTACTTC.

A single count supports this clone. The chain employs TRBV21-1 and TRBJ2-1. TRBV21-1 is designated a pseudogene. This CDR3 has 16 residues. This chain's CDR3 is CASSKWQGEGLNEQFF. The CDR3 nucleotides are TGTGCCAGCAGCAAATGGCAGGGTGAGGGCCTCAATGAGCAGTTCTTC.

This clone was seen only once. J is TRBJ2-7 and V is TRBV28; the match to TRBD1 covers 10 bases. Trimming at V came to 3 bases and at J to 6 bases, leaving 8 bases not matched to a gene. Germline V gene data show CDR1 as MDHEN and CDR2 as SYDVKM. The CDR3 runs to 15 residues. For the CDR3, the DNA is TGTGCCAGCAGTTTCCGGGACAGGGGTTTTCGCGAGCAGTACTTC. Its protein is CASSFRDRGFREQYF.

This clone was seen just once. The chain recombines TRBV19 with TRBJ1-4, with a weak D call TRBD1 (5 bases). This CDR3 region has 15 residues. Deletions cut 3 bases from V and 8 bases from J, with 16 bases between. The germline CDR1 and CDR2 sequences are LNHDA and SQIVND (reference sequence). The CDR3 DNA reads TGTGCCAGTAGTATCTCAGGGAAGAGGGGAGAAAAACTGTTTTTT. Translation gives CASSISGKRGEKLFF.

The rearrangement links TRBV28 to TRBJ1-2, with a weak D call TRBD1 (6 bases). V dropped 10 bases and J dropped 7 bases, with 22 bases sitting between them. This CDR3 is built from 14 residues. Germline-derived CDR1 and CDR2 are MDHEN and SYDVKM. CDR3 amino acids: CATGLGALRSGYTF. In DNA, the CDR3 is TGTGCCACCGGATTGGGGGCGCTTCGTAGTGGCTACACCTTC.

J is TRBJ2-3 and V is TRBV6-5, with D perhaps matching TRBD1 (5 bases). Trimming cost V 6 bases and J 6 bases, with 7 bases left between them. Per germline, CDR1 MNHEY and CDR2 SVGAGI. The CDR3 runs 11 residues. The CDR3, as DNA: TGTGCCAGCAGGCAGGGCGATACGCAGTATTTT. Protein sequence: CASRQGDTQYF.

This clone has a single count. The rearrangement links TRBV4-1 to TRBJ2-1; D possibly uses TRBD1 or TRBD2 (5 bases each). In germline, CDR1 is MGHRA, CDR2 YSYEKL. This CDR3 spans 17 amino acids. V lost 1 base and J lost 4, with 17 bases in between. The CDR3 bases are TGCGCCAGCAGCCAAGCTGACGGGACCACCCTTTACAATGAGCAGTTCTTC. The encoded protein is CASSQADGTTLYNEQFF.

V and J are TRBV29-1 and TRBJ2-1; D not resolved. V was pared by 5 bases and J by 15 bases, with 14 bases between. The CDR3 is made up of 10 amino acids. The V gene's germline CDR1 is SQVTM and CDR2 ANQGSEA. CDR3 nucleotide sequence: TGCAGCGTTAATTTGTACGGGCGGTTCTTC. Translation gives CSVNLYGRFF.

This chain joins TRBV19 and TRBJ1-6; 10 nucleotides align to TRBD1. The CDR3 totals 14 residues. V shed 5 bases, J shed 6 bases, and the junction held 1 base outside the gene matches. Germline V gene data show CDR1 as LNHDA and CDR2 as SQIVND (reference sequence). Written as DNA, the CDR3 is TGTGCCAGTAGTGGACAGGGGGGTAATTCACCCCTCCACTTT. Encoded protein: CASSGQGGNSPLHF.

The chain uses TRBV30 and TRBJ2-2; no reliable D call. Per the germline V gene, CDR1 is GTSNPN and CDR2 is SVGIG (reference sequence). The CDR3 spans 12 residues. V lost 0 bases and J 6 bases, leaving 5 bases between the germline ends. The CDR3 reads CAWSVISGELFF. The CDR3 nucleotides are TGTGCCTGGAGTGTAATATCCGGGGAGCTGTTTTTT.

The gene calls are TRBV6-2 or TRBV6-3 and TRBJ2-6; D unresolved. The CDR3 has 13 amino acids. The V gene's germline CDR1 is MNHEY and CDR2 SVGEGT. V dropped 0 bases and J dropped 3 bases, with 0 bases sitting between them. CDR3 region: CASSYSGANVLTF. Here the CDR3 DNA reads TGTGCCAGCAGTTACTCTGGGGCCAACGTCCTGACTTTC.

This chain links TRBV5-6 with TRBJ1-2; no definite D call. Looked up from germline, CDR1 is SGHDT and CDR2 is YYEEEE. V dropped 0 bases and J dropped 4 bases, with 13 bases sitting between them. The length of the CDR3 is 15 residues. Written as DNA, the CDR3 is TGTGCCAGCAGCTTGGAAGGGCCAATTAGCTATGGCTACACCTTC. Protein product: CASSLEGPISYGYTF.

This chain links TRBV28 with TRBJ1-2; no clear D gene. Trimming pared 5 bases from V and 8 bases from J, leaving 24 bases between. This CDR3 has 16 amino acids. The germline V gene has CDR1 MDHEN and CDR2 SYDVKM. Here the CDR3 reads CASSRSLAGAGSGYTF. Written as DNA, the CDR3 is TGTGCCAGCAGTAGGTCCCTGGCAGGAGCGGGCTCCGGCTACACCTTC.